This note documents a single TCR beta chain sequence. Its antigen is still unknown. This entry belongs to a study of T cells after yellow fever vaccination. Looking at the study overall: Fractions low in cell number were prepared with SMART-Seq v4 Ultra Low Input.

The study, taken as a whole, reports: There was a small share of clonotypes that showed up in both the CD4 and CD8 compartments. Most primary-vaccination clones recurred post-booster (just under 98% CD4, 88% CD8).

One entry per CDR3 protein results from TCRdb running MiXCR on the 5' RACE reads. The sample lists 300,000 to 350,000 distinct CDR3 sequences; 9.5% to 12% were seen once. The CDR3 extends over 15 amino acids. Per germline, CDR1 SNHLY and CDR2 FYNNEI. Trimming took 5 bases from V and 8 from J, leaving 21 bases between them. This clonotype originated in a man younger than 35 who received the YFV17D yellow fever vaccine. V and J are TRBV2 and TRBJ1-2; a possible D gene is TRBD1 (5 bases). The sample consisted of CD4+ T cells sorted from PBMCs, taken 45 days after the yellow fever booster vaccination. Written as DNA, the CDR3 is TGTGCCAGCAGTCCCGTCCACCCTGGGGGTAACGGCTACACCTTC. Amino acids: CASSPVHPGGNGYTF.